A selection of T cell receptor beta chains follows, all from one sample in a study of tumor and adjacent non-tumor tissue in lung cancer. TCRdb itself ran the multiplex PCR reads through MiXCR, one entry per CDR3 protein. Of 100,000 or so distinct CDR3 sequences listed, approximately 60% are singletons. Sequenced material: distant non-tumor lung tissue. The receptors derive from a man aged 25 to 40 with non-small cell lung cancer. Both conserved end residues are part of each CDR3. Each record gives: V gene, CDR3 protein.

V gene: TRBV7-9
CDR3 protein: CASSRTSGSYEQYF

V gene: TRBV11-2
CDR3 protein: CAISLPGTANTQYF

V gene: TRBV4-3
CDR3 protein: CASSQDYRASGANVLTF

V gene: TRBV27
CDR3 protein: CASRVNSNQPQHF

V gene: TRBV6-2/TRBV6-3
CDR3 protein: CASSRTTNTEAFF

V gene: TRBV20-1
CDR3 protein: CSAASTGGADTQYF

V gene: TRBV5-6
CDR3 protein: CAGSLSMGPNQPQHF

V gene: TRBV11-2
CDR3 protein: CTSFSTASGGKDTQYF

V gene: TRBV6-5
CDR3 protein: CASSYSGGRNNSPLHF

V gene: TRBV4-1
CDR3 protein: CASMQDRDEEETQYF

V gene: TRBV6-2/TRBV6-3
CDR3 protein: CASRTGGDSEQFF

V gene: TRBV11-2
CDR3 protein: CASSLQPGTDTQYF

V gene: TRBV20-1
CDR3 protein: CGARLGYGYTF

V gene: TRBV11-1
CDR3 protein: CASSFGQAGANVLTF

V gene: TRBV11-2
CDR3 protein: CASSLWTSKLLNEQFF

V gene: TRBV4-1
CDR3 protein: CASSRSNGGTGDGELFF

V gene: TRBV21-1
CDR3 protein: CASSATNNLYNEQFF

V gene: TRBV11-2
CDR3 protein: CASSLGSSQFF

V gene: TRBV12-3/TRBV12-4
CDR3 protein: CASSLSTGSYEQYF

V gene: TRBV11-2
CDR3 protein: CANSFDRGGKKLFF

V gene: TRBV20-1
CDR3 protein: CSARGASGGFYEQYF

V gene: TRBV29-1
CDR3 protein: CSVEDTWDGTDAFF

V gene: TRBV20-1
CDR3 protein: CSARDRAGGSVDTQYF

V gene: TRBV29-1
CDR3 protein: CSATGGAGWTEAFF

V gene: TRBV20-1
CDR3 protein: CSARPPPTGGIQDQPQHF

V gene: TRBV7-9
CDR3 protein: CASSLGDRPNEQFF

V gene: TRBV24-1
CDR3 protein: CATSSGPTYQVTQYF

V gene: TRBV20-1
CDR3 protein: CSTTGSGLGNYGYTF

V gene: TRBV6-5
CDR3 protein: CACSPIGGPGSPVHF

V gene: TRBV5-4
CDR3 protein: CASGQVHETQYF

V gene: TRBV10-3
CDR3 protein: CAISRGTGWDTEAFF

V gene: TRBV11-3
CDR3 protein: CASSPGQGITGELFF

V gene: TRBV5-8
CDR3 protein: CASSPNSRLSTDTQYF

V gene: TRBV4-3
CDR3 protein: CAISQDTGGAQPQHF

V gene: TRBV6-2/TRBV6-3
CDR3 protein: CASSFGGAAYNKQFF

V gene: TRBV20-1
CDR3 protein: CSARDEGWRKLYNEQFF

V gene: TRBV6-5
CDR3 protein: CASSYSMPRTGGMPQHF

V gene: TRBV11-2
CDR3 protein: CASSLLAGIQETQYF

V gene: TRBV6-5
CDR3 protein: CASRLGQYGCTF

V gene: TRBV10-3
CDR3 protein: CAISGGVFTGELFF

V gene: TRBV10-3
CDR3 protein: CAISEPRLADTQYF

V gene: TRBV6-1
CDR3 protein: CASRVGLAADTQHF

V gene: TRBV5-4
CDR3 protein: CASSYLGSGSYDEQFF

V gene: TRBV7-2
CDR3 protein: CANTSGGNSYEQYF

V gene: TRBV11-3
CDR3 protein: CASSPGLAGEGVTQYF

V gene: TRBV29-1
CDR3 protein: CSLEDLAAVGGNEQFF

V gene: TRBV20-1
CDR3 protein: CSATRACNEQFF

V gene: TRBV5-1
CDR3 protein: CASSLMLADNEQFF

V gene: TRBV11-1
CDR3 protein: CTSSLATPQETQYF

V gene: TRBV14
CDR3 protein: CASSQGGAKNIQYF

V gene: TRBV11-2
CDR3 protein: CASSQGHEGSYEQYF

V gene: TRBV28
CDR3 protein: CASSATSGGGGTQYF

V gene: TRBV4-1
CDR3 protein: CASNQDFAEQYF

V gene: TRBV11-3
CDR3 protein: CASSFGLGGENGQFF

V gene: TRBV11-2
CDR3 protein: CASSPALGGGLWGGTQYF

V gene: TRBV18
CDR3 protein: CASSPSGTSGLVNIQYF

V gene: TRBV10-3
CDR3 protein: CAINPGQGGYEQYF